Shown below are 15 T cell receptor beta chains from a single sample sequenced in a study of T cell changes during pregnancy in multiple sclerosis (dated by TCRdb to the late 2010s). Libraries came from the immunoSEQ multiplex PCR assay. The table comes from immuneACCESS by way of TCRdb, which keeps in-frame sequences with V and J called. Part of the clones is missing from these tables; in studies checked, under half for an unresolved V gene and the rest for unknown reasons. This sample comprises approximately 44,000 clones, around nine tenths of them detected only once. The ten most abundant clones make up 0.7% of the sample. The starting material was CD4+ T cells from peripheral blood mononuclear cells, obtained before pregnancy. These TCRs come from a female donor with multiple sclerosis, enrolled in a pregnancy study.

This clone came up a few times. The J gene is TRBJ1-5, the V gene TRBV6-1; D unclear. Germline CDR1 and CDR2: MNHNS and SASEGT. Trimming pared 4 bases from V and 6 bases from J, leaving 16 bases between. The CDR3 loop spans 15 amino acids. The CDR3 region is CASSGGLWEGQPQHF. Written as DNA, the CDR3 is TGTGCCAGCAGTGGAGGACTGTGGGAAGGTCAGCCCCAGCATTTT.

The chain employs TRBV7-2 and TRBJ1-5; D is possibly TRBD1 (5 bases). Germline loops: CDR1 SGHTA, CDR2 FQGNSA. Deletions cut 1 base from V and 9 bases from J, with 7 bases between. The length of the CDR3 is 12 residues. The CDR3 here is CASSLEGLPQHF. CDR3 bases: TGTGCCAGCAGCTTAGAGGGGCTGCCCCAGCATTTT.

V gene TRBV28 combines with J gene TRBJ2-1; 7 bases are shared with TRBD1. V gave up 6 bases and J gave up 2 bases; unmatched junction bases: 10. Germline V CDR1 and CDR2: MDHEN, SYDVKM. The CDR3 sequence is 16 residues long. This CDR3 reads CASSPHRGTAYNEQFF. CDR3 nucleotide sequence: TGTGCCAGCAGCCCTCACAGGGGTACGGCCTACAATGAGCAGTTCTTC.

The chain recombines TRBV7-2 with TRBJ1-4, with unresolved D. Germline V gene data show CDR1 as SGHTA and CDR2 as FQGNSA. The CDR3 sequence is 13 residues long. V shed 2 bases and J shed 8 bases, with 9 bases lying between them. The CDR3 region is CASSLNKREKLFF. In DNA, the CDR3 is TGTGCCAGCAGCTTAAACAAAAGAGAAAAACTGTTTTTT.

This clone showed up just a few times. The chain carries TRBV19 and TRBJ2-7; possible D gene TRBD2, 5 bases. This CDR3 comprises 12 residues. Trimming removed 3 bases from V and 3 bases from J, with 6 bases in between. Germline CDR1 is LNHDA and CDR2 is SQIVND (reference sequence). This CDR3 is CASSIRGYEQYF. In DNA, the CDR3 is TGTGCCAGTAGTATTCGGGGCTACGAGCAGTACTTC.

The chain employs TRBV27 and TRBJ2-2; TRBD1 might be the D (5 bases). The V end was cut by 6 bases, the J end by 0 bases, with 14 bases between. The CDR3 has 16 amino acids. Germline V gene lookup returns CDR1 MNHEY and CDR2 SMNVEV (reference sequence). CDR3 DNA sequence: TGTGCCAGCAGCTTAGACAGCGTCCCGAACACCGGGGAGCTGTTTTTT. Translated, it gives CASSLDSVPNTGELFF.

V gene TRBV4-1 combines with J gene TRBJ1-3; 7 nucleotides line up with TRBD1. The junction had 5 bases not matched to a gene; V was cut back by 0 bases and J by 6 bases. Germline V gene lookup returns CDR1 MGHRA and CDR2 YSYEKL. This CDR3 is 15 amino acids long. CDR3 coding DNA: TGCGCCAGCAGCCAAGAGTCGACAGGGAAAAACACCATATATTTT. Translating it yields CASSQESTGKNTIYF.

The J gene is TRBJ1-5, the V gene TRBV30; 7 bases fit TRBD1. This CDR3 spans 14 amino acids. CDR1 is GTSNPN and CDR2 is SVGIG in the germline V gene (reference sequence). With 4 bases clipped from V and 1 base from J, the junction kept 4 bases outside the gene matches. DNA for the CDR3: TGTGCCTGGAATTCAGGGGGAAGCAATCAGCCCCAGCATTTT. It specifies CAWNSGGSNQPQHF.

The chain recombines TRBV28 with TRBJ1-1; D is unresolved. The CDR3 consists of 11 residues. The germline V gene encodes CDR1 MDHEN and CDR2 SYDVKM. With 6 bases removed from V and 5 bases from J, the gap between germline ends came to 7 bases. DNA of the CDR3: TGTGCCAGCAGAGGGAGGACTGAAGCTTTCTTT. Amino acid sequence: CASRGRTEAFF.

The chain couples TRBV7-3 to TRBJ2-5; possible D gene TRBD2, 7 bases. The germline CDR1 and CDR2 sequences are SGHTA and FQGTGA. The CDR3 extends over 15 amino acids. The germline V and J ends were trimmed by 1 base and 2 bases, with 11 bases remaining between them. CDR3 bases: TGTGCCAGCAGCTTAAACGGGGGGCAACAAGAGACCCAGTACTTC. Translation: CASSLNGGQQETQYF.

This chain's CDR3 is CASSYSEANTEAFF. The CDR3 region has the DNA TGTGCCAGCAGTTACTCGGAGGCGAACACTGAAGCTTTCTTT. The chain employs TRBV6-5 and TRBJ1-1; D uncertain. The CDR3 loop spans 14 amino acids. V was shortened by 0 bases and J by 1 base, with 6 bases between the two germline ends. Looked up from germline, CDR1 is MNHEY and CDR2 is SVGAGI.

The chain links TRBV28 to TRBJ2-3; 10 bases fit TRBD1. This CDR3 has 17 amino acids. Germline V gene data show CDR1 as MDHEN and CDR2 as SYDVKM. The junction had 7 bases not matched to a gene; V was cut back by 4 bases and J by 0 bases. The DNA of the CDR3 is TGTGCCAGCAGTTACCTGGACAGGGGGGTTAGCACAGATACGCAGTATTTT. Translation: CASSYLDRGVSTDTQYF.

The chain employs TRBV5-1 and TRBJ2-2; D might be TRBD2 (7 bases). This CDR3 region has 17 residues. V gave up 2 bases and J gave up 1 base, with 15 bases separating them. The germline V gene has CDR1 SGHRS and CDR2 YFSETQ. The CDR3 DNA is TGCGCCAGCAGCTTTAATGGCGGGGGCCAGAACACCGGGGAGCTGTTTTTT. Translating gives CASSFNGGGQNTGELFF.

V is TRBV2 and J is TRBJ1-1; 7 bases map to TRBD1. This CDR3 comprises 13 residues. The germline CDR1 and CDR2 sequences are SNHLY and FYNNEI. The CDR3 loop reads CLNSPTGVTEAFF. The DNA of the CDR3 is TGTTTAAATAGCCCCACAGGGGTCACTGAAGCTTTCTTT.

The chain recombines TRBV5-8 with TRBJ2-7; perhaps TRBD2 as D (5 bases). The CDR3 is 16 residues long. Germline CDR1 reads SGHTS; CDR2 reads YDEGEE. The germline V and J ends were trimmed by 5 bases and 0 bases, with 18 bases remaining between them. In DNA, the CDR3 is TGTGCCAGCAGACGGGGATTCTCCACGAGCTCCTACGAGCAGTACTTC. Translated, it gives CASRRGFSTSSYEQYF.